The clone carrying this T cell receptor beta chain appeared once. Its antigen remains unidentified. Recent acute infections and vaccinations were absent in the healthy HIV-negative adult donors. Each unsorted sample relied on about 90 million PBMCs as its source of genomic DNA. The entry originates in a study of shared clonotypes between healthy human individuals. Study summary: A couple of women and three men aged 18 to 49 served as donors.

Study outcomes and limitations: Investigators collected only blood, and repertoires in tissues likely differ.

Assay used: immunoSEQ multiplex PCR; TCRdb lists only in-frame clones, some missing. Of about 510,000 clones listed, roughly 78% are singletons. The CDR3 length is 13 residues. CDR1 is MDHEN and CDR2 is SYDVKM in the germline V gene. V lost 7 bases and J lost 4; bases outside the gene matches: 4. Sequencing was performed on PBMCs. The clonotype originates from a woman between 40 and 55 years old in good health. Some clones in this sample may be carry-over from other donors' samples. V and J are TRBV28 and TRBJ2-7; 10 bases agree with TRBD1. The chain's CDR3 is CASNRDRGYEQYF. Written as DNA, the CDR3 is TGTGCCAGCAATAGGGACAGGGGTTACGAGCAGTACTTC.